The 28 T cell receptor beta chains in this list originate from one sample, sequenced in a study of T cell responses to AZD1222 COVID-19 vaccine. Libraries were prepared by immunoSEQ multiplex PCR; TCRdb keeps only in-frame clonotypes and omits some of them. Of 120,000 to 150,000 clones in the sample, over 80% are singletons; the top ten hold 3.5% to 4%. Sequences were derived from peripheral blood, sampled 28 days after the second AZD1222 dose. Receptors were obtained from an adult who received the AZD1222 COVID-19 vaccine.

This clone was picked up one time. The V call is TRBV5-4, the J call TRBJ1-1; TRBD1 matches at 7 bases. V was clipped by 5 bases and J by 6 bases; unmatched bases: 10. Per the germline V gene, CDR1 is SGHNT and CDR2 is YYREEE (reference sequence). This CDR3 spans 14 amino acids. The CDR3 DNA is TGTGCCAGCAGTAATCAGGGGGGAGGAGCTGAAGCTTTCTTT. It encodes CASSNQGGGAEAFF.

The sample holds a few counts of this clone. The rearrangement uses TRBV30 and TRBJ1-1; TRBD1 aligns across 7 bases. From germline, CDR1 is GTSNPN and CDR2 SVGIG (reference sequence). CDR3 length: 13 residues. V trimming: 3 bases; J trimming: 9 bases; junction bases outside the gene matches: 10. CDR3 sequence reads: CAWRTGSTGQAFF. CDR3 DNA sequence: TGTGCCTGGAGGACAGGGTCCACGGGCCAAGCTTTCTTT.

The chain is built from TRBV5-1 and TRBJ2-2, with D possibly matching TRBD2 (6 bases). This CDR3 has 15 residues. Trimming pared 1 base from V and 3 bases from J, leaving 10 bases between. Germline lookup yields CDR1 SGHRS and CDR2 YFSETQ. The CDR3 DNA reads TGCGCCAGCAGCTTGACCGGGGACTACACCGGGGAGCTGTTTTTT. Translation: CASSLTGDYTGELFF. The variable domain in full, completed from reference TRBV5-1 and TRBJ2-2, reads KAGVTQTPRYLIKTRGQQVTLSCSPISGHRSVSWYQQTPGQGLQFLFEYFSETQRNKGNFPGRFSGRQFSNSRSEMNVSTLELGDSALYLCASSLTGDYTGELFFGEGSRLTVL.

This chain links TRBV20-1 with TRBJ2-1; 7 nucleotides align to TRBD2. V dropped 8 bases and J dropped 9; count of bases not matched to a gene: 4. CDR1 DFQATT and CDR2 SNEGSKA come from the germline V gene (reference sequence). The CDR3 has 10 amino acids. The CDR3 sequence: CSTKRGEQFF. The CDR3 DNA is TGCAGTACTAAGCGGGGTGAGCAGTTCTTC.

The rearrangement uses TRBV7-2 and TRBJ1-2; maybe TRBD1 (6 bases). The V end was cut by 5 bases, the J end by 0 bases, with 10 bases between. Per the germline V gene, CDR1 is SGHTA and CDR2 is FQGNSA. The CDR3 loop spans 14 amino acids. CDR3 coding DNA: TGTGCCAGCAGCCCACGACAGGCTAACTATGGCTACACCTTC. It specifies CASSPRQANYGYTF.

This clone turned up a few times. CDR3 DNA sequence: TGTGCCAGCAGCCAAATTGTGGGGTCAGGGAGAAGCACAGATACGCAGTATTTT. Amino acid sequence: CASSQIVGSGRSTDTQYF. The chain has TRBV3-1 (or the pseudogene TRBV3-2) and TRBJ2-3; either TRBD1 or TRBD2 may supply D (5 bases each). With 2 bases removed from V and 0 bases from J, the gap between germline ends came to 18 bases. The CDR3 spans 18 residues. From germline, CDR1 is LGHDT and CDR2 YNNKEL (reference sequence).

This clone was counted once. This chain joins TRBV19 and TRBJ1-2, with 9 bases identical to TRBD1. CDR3 size: 14 residues. The junction had 3 bases not matched to a gene; V was cut back by 1 base and J by 6 bases. In germline, CDR1 is LNHDA, CDR2 SQIVND (reference sequence). CDR3 protein: CASSIARQGDGYTF. CDR3 nucleotide sequence: TGTGCCAGTAGTATAGCAAGACAGGGGGATGGCTACACCTTC.

This clone was counted a few times. V is TRBV21-1 and J is TRBJ1-1; the D call of TRBD1 is as the table states it, not checked on the DNA. TRBV21-1 is given as a pseudogene. The CDR3 extends over 15 amino acids. This CDR3 is CASSKKDRGHTEAFF. As DNA, the CDR3 is TGTGCCAGCAGCAAAAAGGACAGGGGGCACACTGAAGCTTTCTTT.

The DNA for the CDR3 is TGCGCCAGCAGCCCGGCTAGCGGGAGGTCCTACAATGAGCAGTTCTTC. Amino acid sequence: CASSPASGRSYNEQFF. The chain has TRBV5-1 and TRBJ2-1; the match to TRBD2 covers 11 bases. The CDR3 runs to 16 residues. V lost 4 bases and J lost 1; bases outside the gene matches: 4. Germline V gives CDR1 SGHRS, CDR2 YFSETQ.

V usage is TRBV6-5 and J usage is TRBJ2-3; TRBD2 is a possible D gene (5 bases). The CDR3 runs 12 residues. Looked up from germline, CDR1 is MNHEY and CDR2 is SVGAGI. V was trimmed by 7 bases and J by 2 bases, leaving 7 bases between them. The CDR3 region is CASNRDTDTQYF. CDR3 DNA: TGTGCCAGCAACCGGGACACAGATACGCAGTATTTT.

The chain has TRBV5-1 and TRBJ1-4; D is possibly TRBD1 (6 bases). Trimming removed 0 bases from V and 2 bases from J, with 8 bases in between. Germline loops: CDR1 SGHRS, CDR2 YFSETQ. The CDR3 sequence is 15 residues long. The CDR3 region is CASSLAQGTNEKLFF. The CDR3 nucleotides read TGCGCCAGCAGCTTGGCGCAGGGGACTAATGAAAAACTGTTTTTT.

This clone was counted a single time. The chain joins TRBV19 to TRBJ1-6; 7 nucleotides match TRBD1. CDR1 is LNHDA, CDR2 SQIVND, per germline (reference sequence). The V segment lost 4 bases and the J segment 2 bases; nucleotides outside the gene matches: 14. This CDR3 is 19 amino acids long. CDR3 bases: TGTGCCAGTAGTACAATAGTGGGCCCCGGGACAGCCTATAATTCACCCCTCCACTTT. Translated: CASSTIVGPGTAYNSPLHF.

The V call is TRBV4-1, the J call TRBJ2-7, with D perhaps matching TRBD1 (6 bases). The CDR3 extends over 15 amino acids. Trimming removed 2 bases at V and 0 bases at J, with 11 bases between. The germline gives CDR1 MGHRA, CDR2 YSYEKL. The CDR3 DNA reads TGCGCCAGCAGCCAACCAGGGGTTTCCTCCTACGAGCAGTACTTC. Translating it yields CASSQPGVSSYEQYF.

The CDR3 region is CAWSGSLNSYNEQFF. CDR3 bases: TGTGCCTGGAGCGGGTCCTTGAACTCCTACAATGAGCAGTTCTTC. This chain connects TRBV30 to TRBJ2-1; no clear D gene. The V end lost 3 bases, the J end lost 0 bases, and 12 bases lay between the germline ends. The CDR3 has 15 residues. CDR1 and CDR2 (germline): GTSNPN, SVGIG (reference sequence). The full variable domain, in which reference TRBV30 and TRBJ2-1 provide the parts outside the CDR3, is SQTIHQWPATLVQPVGSPLSLECTVEGTSNPNLYWYRQAAGRGLQLLFYSVGIGQISSEVPQNLSASRPQDRQFILSSKKLLLSDSGFYLCAWSGSLNSYNEQFFGPGTRLTVL.

The J gene is TRBJ1-1, the V gene TRBV24-1; unclear D gene. Trimming stripped 2 bases from V and 8 bases from J, with 8 bases between. Per germline, CDR1 KGHDR and CDR2 SFDVKD. CDR3 length: 12 amino acids. The CDR3 region is CATSDSRREAFF. The CDR3, as DNA: TGTGCCACCAGTGATTCACGGAGGGAAGCTTTCTTT.

V usage is TRBV2 and J usage is TRBJ2-7; 7 bases match TRBD1. This CDR3 has 16 residues. Germline assignment: CDR1 SNHLY and CDR2 FYNNEI. Germline trimming cut 8 bases from V and 2 bases from J; bases unmatched to any gene: 15. CDR3 nucleotides: TGTGCCAGCGAGTCCTGGGACAGCGCGCGACCCTACGAGCAGTACTTC. It yields the protein CASESWDSARPYEQYF.

This rearrangement joins TRBV4-3 to TRBJ1-6; D gene uncertain. This CDR3 is 15 amino acids long. The V gene lost 3 bases and the J gene lost 7 bases, with 13 bases spanning the gap. Germline assignment: CDR1 LGHNA and CDR2 YSLEER. The DNA of the CDR3 is TGCGCCAGCAGCCAGGAGCCGGACCGAAATTCACCCCTCCACTTT. Its protein is CASSQEPDRNSPLHF.

The V gene is TRBV5-6, the J gene TRBJ1-5, with a tentative D call TRBD1 (6 bases). CDR1 SGHDT and CDR2 YYEEEE come from the germline V gene. There are 17 residues in the CDR3. V lost 4 bases, J lost 5 bases, and 22 bases lay in between. The DNA for the CDR3 is TGTGCCAGCAGCCGACCCGCCGAGGGGGGAGAGGATCAGCCCCAGCATTTT. Protein product: CASSRPAEGGEDQPQHF.

This chain links TRBV4-1 with TRBJ1-6; D is uncertain. CDR1 is MGHRA and CDR2 is YSYEKL in the germline V gene. The CDR3 spans 16 residues. Deletions cut 2 bases from V and 8 bases from J, with 16 bases between. The CDR3 sequence is CASSQPLAAAYSPLHF. The CDR3 region has the DNA TGCGCCAGCAGCCAACCCCTAGCAGCCGCCTATTCACCCCTCCACTTT.

The chain has TRBV19 and TRBJ1-4; no clear D. The germline V and J ends were trimmed by 7 bases and 8 bases, with 23 bases remaining between them. This CDR3 has 16 amino acids. Germline values: CDR1 LNHDA, CDR2 SQIVND (reference sequence). CDR3 amino acids: CASKPTPWGFGEKLFF. DNA for the CDR3: TGTGCCAGTAAGCCCACCCCCTGGGGATTTGGCGAAAAACTGTTTTTT.

This chain uses TRBV11-3 with TRBJ2-3; TRBD1 aligns across 11 bases. Germline trimming cut 0 bases from V and 3 bases from J; bases unmatched to any gene: 2. The CDR3 has 16 amino acids. Germline CDR1 is SGHNT and CDR2 is YENEEA. CDR3 sequence: CASSLDGQGATDTQYF. The CDR3 DNA follows: TGTGCCAGCAGCTTAGATGGACAGGGGGCTACAGATACGCAGTATTTT.

V is TRBV7-9 and J is TRBJ1-2; 7 nucleotides match TRBD1. The CDR3 is 15 amino acids. With V trimmed by 4 bases and J by 0 bases, 5 bases remained unmatched. Looked up from germline, CDR1 is SEHNR and CDR2 is FQNEAQ (reference sequence). Here the CDR3 DNA reads TGTGCCAGCAGCTCCCCCGGACAGGCTAACTATGGCTACACCTTC. Its translation: CASSSPGQANYGYTF.

This clone has just one count. This chain links TRBV12-3 or TRBV12-4 with TRBJ1-4; the D gene is possibly TRBD1 (5 bases). Trimming removed 10 bases at V and 7 bases at J, with 13 bases between. The CDR3 covers 12 residues. The CDR3 spells CATAWGGEKLFF. For the CDR3, the DNA is TGTGCCACGGCGTGGGGGGGTGAAAAACTGTTTTTT.

V is TRBV19 and J is TRBJ1-2; unclear D gene. V gave up 3 bases and J gave up 4 bases, with 9 bases separating them. The CDR3 is made up of 13 amino acids. CDR1 is LNHDA, CDR2 SQIVND, per germline (reference sequence). The CDR3, as DNA: TGTGCCAGTAGTATGCAGGAAGCCTATGGCTACACCTTC. Translation: CASSMQEAYGYTF.

V gene TRBV6-5 combines with J gene TRBJ1-2, with TRBD1 matching 10 bases. Trimming removed 7 bases from V and 1 base from J; junction bases left unmatched: 3. The germline V gene encodes CDR1 MNHEY and CDR2 SVGAGI. CDR3 size: 14 residues. DNA of the CDR3: TGTGCCAGCACCCGGACAGGGGGTAACTATGGCTACACCTTC. Protein sequence: CASTRTGGNYGYTF.

The chain carries TRBV19 and TRBJ1-2, with D unresolved. The germline CDR1 and CDR2 sequences are LNHDA and SQIVND (reference sequence). This CDR3 spans 14 amino acids. Trimming left V 4 bases short and J 0 bases short, with 9 bases between. The CDR3, as DNA: TGTGCCAGTAGTAGTCAGCATGCTAACTATGGCTACACCTTC. Translation: CASSSQHANYGYTF.

The rearrangement links TRBV7-2 to TRBJ2-7; tentatively, D is TRBD1 or TRBD2 (5 bases each). Germline V gene sequence: CDR1 SGHTA, CDR2 FQGNSA. CDR3 length: 16 residues. With 3 bases removed from V and 0 bases from J, the gap between germline ends came to 15 bases. This chain's CDR3 is CASSLGPLKSSYEQYF. The CDR3 region has the DNA TGTGCCAGCAGCTTGGGACCCTTGAAGTCCTCCTACGAGCAGTACTTC.

V usage is TRBV6-5 and J usage is TRBJ1-5; D is undetermined. The germline gives CDR1 MNHEY, CDR2 SVGAGI. The ends were cut back, 4 bases at V and 2 bases at J, with 12 bases in the middle. This CDR3 region has 15 residues. As DNA, the CDR3 is TGTGCCAGCAGTTCCTCAAGGGCAGGCAATCAGCCCCAGCATTTT. Residues: CASSSSRAGNQPQHF.